This T cell receptor (beta chain) was found in a study of T cells in Graves' hyperthyroidism and ophthalmopathy (dated by TCRdb to about 2019). With respect to the entire study: To identify TCR V-J signatures that set the groups apart, the researchers used a discovery cohort of about a hundred patients, made up of around 40 with Graves' ophthalmopathy and around 58 with stable Graves' hyperthyroidism. An independent validation cohort of 18 to 20 hyperthyroidism patients and 17 patients who later progressed to ophthalmopathy tested prospective prediction of ophthalmopathy. For training and testing, the 110 or so patients in the discovery cohort were randomly divided in a 7:3 ratio. Thyroid tissue and blood T-cell repertoires from six Graves' hyperthyroidism patients were also compared in the study. After blood sampling, hyperthyroidism patients were treated with methimazole at a starting dose of 30 mg daily, and ophthalmopathy patients were treated with high-dose intravenous methylprednisolone. According to the paper, TCR Vbeta CDR3 sequencing was carried out on about 140 peripheral blood samples, which came from fewer than 50 ophthalmopathy, around 74 hyperthyroidism and 17 progressor patients.

On the study overall, not on this receptor specifically: Most expanded thyroid clonotypes (frequency above 0.001) were also detected in blood, a finding suggesting that blood repertoires may reflect thyroid immune responses. During validation, the model predicted progression to ophthalmopathy a median of approximately 7 months ahead of onset, with around 71% sensitivity and more than 72% specificity. Ophthalmopathy was separated from stable hyperthyroidism by a 13 V-J signature model, with just over 85% sensitivity and about 81% specificity obtained in cross-validation and 80%/75% obtained in testing. Sample size was not statistically predetermined, and blinding of investigators to group allocation was not performed.

This clonotype was counted between two and nine times. No cognate antigen has been identified for it. At one end, the junction sequence differs from germline, possibly due to a read error. Stable Graves' hyperthyroidism was defined as the absence of progression to ophthalmopathy over 18 months of follow-up. Hyperthyroidism patients were newly diagnosed, had a disease duration of under 2 months, and were aged 18 to 65 years. Exclusion was applied to patients with uncontrolled infections, other autoimmune diseases, pregnancy or lactation. Diagnoses relied on clinical symptoms, serum thyroxine and TRAb, thyroid ultrasound and orbital computed tomography. Total RNA was extracted with Trizol reagent, and quality was checked on an Agilent 2100 Bioanalyzer. The TCR beta CDR3 regions were amplified from the RNA transcripts. The first round of RT-PCR for the TCR CDR3 was performed with the HTBI primer set and the Qiagen OneStep RT-PCR kit. The libraries were constructed in a second round of multiplex PCR and then size-selected and purified. Paired-end sequencing of the libraries was performed with 100 bp reads on an Illumina HiSeq2000. For the original study's pipeline: SOAPnuke was used to process the raw data, removing reads that contained adapters or uncalled bases, had a mean Phred below 15, or lacked an exact match to the constant primer or identifier. COPE v1.2.5 was used to merge high-quality paired reads, and clonotypes were defined as unique nucleotide sequences. MiTCR v1.1 was used to align the clonotypes against IMGT TRBV, TRBD and TRBJ reference segments. Only V-J combinations with frequency above 0.0001, covering approximately 99% of repertoires, were analysed. The TCS score was defined as the ratio of F50 (clonal expansion) to E x V (chaos), calculated using BLOSUM62-based TCRdist between CDR3 peptides within each V-J. Welch's t-statistics and random forest reduced around 550 V-J features to 13, which were used in a naive Bayes classifier (R e1071). TCRdb itself trimmed the public reads at Q25 with fastp, ran MiXCR and retained productive beta chains. A single entry per CDR3 protein holds the most common genes and DNA from its merged rows. In this record, the V and J calls reflect TCRdb's handling and not the investigators' own analysis. This sample has around 540,000 distinct CDR3 sequences in its table, and 46% of those were observed once. The top ten hold just over 8% of the sample.

The CDR3 runs 14 amino acids, cysteine and phenylalanine included. The entry retains the CDR3 DNA only, 42 bases that are in frame from base 1. This sequence was found in a young woman with Graves' hyperthyroidism. Donor details come from another sample of the same person, matched by shared clones. The sequence joins TRBV12-3 or TRBV12-4 to TRBJ1-2; matching of 5 bases hints at TRBD1 as the D gene. Sequencing was carried out using peripheral blood or thyroid tissue (not recorded which). The nucleotides read TGTGCCAGCAATTTAGGGACTTCTAACTATGGCTACACCTTC. The resulting protein is CASNLGTSNYGYTF.